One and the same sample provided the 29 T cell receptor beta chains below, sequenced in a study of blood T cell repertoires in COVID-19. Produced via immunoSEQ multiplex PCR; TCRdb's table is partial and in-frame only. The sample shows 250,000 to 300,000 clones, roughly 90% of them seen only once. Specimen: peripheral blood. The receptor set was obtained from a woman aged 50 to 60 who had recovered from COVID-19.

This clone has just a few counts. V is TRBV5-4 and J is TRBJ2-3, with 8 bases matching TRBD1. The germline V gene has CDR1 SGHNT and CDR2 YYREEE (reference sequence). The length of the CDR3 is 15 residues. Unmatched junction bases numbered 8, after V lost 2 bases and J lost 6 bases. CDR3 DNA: TGTGCCAGCAGCTTACCGGACAGGGTTTCGGATACGCAGTATTTT. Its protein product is CASSLPDRVSDTQYF.

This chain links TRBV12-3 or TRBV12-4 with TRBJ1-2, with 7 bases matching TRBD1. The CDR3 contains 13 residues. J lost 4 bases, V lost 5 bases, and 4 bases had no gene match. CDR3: CASSPGQAYGYTF. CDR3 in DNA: TGTGCCAGCAGTCCAGGACAGGCCTATGGCTACACCTTC.

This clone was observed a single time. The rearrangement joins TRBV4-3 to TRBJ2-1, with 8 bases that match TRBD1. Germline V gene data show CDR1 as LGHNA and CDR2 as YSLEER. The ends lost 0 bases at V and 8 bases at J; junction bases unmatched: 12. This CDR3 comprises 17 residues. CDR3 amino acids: CASSQDWGQANLDEQFF. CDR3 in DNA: TGCGCCAGCAGCCAAGATTGGGGACAGGCAAATTTGGATGAGCAGTTCTTC.

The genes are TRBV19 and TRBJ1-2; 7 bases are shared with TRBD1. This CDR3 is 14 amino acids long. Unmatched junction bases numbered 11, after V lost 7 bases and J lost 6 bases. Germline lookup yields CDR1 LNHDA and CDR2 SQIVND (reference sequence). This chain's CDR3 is CASKISGGFDGYTF. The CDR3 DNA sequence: TGTGCCAGTAAGATTTCAGGGGGTTTTGATGGCTACACCTTC.

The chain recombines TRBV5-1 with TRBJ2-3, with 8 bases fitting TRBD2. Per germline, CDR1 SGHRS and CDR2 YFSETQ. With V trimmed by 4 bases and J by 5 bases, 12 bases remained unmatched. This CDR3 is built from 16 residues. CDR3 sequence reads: CASSRQAGDTVDTQYF. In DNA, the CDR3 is TGCGCCAGCAGCAGACAAGCGGGAGATACCGTAGATACGCAGTATTTT. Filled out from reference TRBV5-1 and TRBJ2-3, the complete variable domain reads KAGVTQTPRYLIKTRGQQVTLSCSPISGHRSVSWYQQTPGQGLQFLFEYFSETQRNKGNFPGRFSGRQFSNSRSEMNVSTLELGDSALYLCASSRQAGDTVDTQYFGPGTRLTVL.

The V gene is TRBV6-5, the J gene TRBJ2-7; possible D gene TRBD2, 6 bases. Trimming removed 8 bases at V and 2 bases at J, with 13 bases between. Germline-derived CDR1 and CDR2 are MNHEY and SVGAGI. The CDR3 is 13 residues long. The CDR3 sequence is CASSSGLTYEQYF. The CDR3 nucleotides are TGTGCCAGCTCCTCGGGACTGACCTACGAGCAGTACTTC.

DNA of the CDR3: TGTGCCAGCAGCTTAAACTTGGCGGTACCTCAAGAGACCCAGTACTTC. Its translation: CASSLNLAVPQETQYF. The genes are TRBV7-9 and TRBJ2-5, with no clear D. The CDR3 runs to 16 residues. V was cut by 2 bases and J by 2 bases, with 15 bases left in between. Germline V gene sequence: CDR1 SEHNR, CDR2 FQNEAQ (reference sequence).

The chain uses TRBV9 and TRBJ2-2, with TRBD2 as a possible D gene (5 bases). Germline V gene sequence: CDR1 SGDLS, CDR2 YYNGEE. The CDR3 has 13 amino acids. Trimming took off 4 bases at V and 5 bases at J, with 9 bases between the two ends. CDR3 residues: CASSQDLTGELFF. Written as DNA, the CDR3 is TGTGCCAGCAGCCAGGACTTGACCGGGGAGCTGTTTTTT.

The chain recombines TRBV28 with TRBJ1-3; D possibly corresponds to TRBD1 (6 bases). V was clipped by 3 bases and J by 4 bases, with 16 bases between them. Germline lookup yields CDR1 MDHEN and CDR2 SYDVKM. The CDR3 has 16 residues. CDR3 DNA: TGTGCCAGCAGTTTGATCCCAGGGGTCGGCGGAAACACCATATATTTT. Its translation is CASSLIPGVGGNTIYF.

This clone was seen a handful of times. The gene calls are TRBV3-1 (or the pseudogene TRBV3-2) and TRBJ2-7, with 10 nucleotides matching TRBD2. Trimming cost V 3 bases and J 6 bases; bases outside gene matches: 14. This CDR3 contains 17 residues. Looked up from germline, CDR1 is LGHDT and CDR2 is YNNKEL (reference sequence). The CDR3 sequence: CASSQGLATDRVREQYF. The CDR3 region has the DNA TGTGCCAGCAGCCAGGGACTAGCGACGGATCGGGTCCGCGAGCAGTACTTC.

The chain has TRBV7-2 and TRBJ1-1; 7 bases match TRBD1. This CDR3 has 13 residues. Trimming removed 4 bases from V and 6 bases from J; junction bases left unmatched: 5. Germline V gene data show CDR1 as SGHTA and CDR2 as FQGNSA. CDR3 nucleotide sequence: TGTGCCAGCAGCTACCTAACAGGGGCTGAAGCTTTCTTT. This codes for CASSYLTGAEAFF.

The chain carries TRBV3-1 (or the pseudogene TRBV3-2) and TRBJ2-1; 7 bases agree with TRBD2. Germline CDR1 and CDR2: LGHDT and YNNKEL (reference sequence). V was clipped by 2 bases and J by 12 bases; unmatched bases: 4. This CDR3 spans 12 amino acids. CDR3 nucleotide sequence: TGTGCCAGCAGCCAACGGACTAGAGGGCAGTTCTTC. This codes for CASSQRTRGQFF.

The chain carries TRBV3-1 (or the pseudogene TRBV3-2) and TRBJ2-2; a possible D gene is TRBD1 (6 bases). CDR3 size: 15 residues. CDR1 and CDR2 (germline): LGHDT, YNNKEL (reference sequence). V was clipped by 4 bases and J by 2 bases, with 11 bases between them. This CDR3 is CASSLWTVNTGELFF. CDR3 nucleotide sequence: TGTGCCAGCAGCCTGTGGACAGTTAACACCGGGGAGCTGTTTTTT.

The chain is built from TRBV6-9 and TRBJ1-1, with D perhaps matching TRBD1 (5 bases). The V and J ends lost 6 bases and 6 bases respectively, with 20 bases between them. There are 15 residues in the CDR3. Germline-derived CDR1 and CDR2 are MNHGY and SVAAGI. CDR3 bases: TGTGCCAGCAGAACGGGCAGAGATTTGGGGCCTGAAGCTTTCTTT. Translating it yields CASRTGRDLGPEAFF.

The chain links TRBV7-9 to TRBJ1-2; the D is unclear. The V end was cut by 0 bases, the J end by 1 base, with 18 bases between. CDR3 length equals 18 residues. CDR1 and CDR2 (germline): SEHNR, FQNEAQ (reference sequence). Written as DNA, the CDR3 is TGTGCCAGCAGCTTAGCTAGCGCGGGTATGGCCGGTAACTATGGCTACACCTTC. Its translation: CASSLASAGMAGNYGYTF.

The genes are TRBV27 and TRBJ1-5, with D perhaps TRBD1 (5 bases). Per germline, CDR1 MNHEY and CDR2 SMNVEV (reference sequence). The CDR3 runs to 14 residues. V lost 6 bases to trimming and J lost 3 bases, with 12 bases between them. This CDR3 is CASSPRQYNQPQHF. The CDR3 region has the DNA TGTGCCAGCAGCCCCAGACAGTACAATCAGCCCCAGCATTTT.

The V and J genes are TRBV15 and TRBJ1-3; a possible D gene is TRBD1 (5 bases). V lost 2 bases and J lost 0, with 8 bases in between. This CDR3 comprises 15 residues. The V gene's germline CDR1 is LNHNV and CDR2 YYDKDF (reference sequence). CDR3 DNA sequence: TGTGCCACCAGCAGACGCCAGGGCTCTGGAAACACCATATATTTT. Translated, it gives CATSRRQGSGNTIYF.

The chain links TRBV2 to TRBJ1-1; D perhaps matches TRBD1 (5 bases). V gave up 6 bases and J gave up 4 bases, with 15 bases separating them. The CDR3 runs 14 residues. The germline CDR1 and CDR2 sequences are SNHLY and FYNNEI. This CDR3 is CASSPQGLSTEAFF. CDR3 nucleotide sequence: TGTGCCAGCAGCCCCCAGGGATTGAGCACTGAAGCTTTCTTT.

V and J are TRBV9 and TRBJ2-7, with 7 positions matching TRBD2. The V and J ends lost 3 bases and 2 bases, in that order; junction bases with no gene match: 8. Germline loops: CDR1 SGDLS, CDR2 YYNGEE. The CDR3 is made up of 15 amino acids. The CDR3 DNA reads TGTGCCAGCAGCGCAGCGGGACCCGGGGCCTACGAGCAGTACTTC. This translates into CASSAAGPGAYEQYF.

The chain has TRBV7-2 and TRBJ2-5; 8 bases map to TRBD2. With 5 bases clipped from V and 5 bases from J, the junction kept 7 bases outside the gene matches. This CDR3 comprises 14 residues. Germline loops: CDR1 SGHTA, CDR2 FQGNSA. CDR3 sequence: CASSPGTRGETQYF. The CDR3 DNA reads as TGTGCCAGCAGCCCCGGGACTAGGGGGGAGACCCAGTACTTC.

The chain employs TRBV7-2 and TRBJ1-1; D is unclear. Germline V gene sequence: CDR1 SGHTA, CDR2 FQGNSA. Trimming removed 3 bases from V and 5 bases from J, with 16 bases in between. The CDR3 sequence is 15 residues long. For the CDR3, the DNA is TGTGCCAGCAGCTTCGGCCCTAGTGCGGGTACTGAAGCTTTCTTT. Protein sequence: CASSFGPSAGTEAFF.

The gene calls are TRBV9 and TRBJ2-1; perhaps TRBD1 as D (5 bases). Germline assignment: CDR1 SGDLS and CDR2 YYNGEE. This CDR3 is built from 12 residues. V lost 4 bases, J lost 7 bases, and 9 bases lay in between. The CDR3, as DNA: TGTGCCAGCAGCCCCTCAGGGAATGAGCAGTTCTTC. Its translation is CASSPSGNEQFF.

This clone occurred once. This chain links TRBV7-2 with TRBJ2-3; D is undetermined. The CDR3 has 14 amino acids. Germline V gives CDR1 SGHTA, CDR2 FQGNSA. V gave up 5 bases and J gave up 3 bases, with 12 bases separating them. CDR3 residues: CASSPQSRTDTQYF. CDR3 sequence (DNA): TGTGCCAGCAGCCCCCAAAGCCGAACAGATACGCAGTATTTT.

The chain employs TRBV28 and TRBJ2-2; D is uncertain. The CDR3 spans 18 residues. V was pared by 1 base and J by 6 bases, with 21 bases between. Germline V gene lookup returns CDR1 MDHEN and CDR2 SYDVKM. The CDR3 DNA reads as TGTGCCAGCAGTTTATCGGCCCCTAGTTTGCCGTTCCCCGGGGAGCTGTTTTTT. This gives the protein CASSLSAPSLPFPGELFF.

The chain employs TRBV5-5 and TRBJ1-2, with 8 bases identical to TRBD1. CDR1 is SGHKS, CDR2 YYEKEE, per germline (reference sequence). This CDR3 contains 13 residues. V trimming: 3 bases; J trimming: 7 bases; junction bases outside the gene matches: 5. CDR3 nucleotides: TGTGCCAGCAGCTACCAGGGGGCGTTTGGCTACACCTTC. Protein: CASSYQGAFGYTF.

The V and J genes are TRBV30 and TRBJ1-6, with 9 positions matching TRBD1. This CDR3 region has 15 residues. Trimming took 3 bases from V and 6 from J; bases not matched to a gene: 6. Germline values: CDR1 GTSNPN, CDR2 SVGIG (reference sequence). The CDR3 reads CAWSETGGLNSPLHF. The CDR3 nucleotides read TGTGCCTGGAGCGAAACAGGGGGCCTTAATTCACCCCTCCACTTT.

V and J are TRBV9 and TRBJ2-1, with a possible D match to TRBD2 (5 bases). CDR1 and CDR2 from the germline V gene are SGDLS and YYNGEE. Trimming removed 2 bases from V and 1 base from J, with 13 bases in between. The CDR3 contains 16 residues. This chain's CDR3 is CASSVRDRGSYNEQFF. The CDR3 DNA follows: TGTGCCAGCAGCGTCCGTGATAGAGGGTCCTACAATGAGCAGTTCTTC.

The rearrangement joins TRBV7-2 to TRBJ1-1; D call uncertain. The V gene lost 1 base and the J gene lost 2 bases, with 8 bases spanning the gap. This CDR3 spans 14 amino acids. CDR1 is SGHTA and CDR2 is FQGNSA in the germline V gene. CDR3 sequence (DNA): TGTGCCAGCAGCTTAGGTCTAGCCAACACTGAAGCTTTCTTT. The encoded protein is CASSLGLANTEAFF.

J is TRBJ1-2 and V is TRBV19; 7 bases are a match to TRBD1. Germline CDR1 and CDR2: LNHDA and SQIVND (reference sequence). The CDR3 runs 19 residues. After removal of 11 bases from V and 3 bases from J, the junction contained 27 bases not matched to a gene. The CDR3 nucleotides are TGTGCCTTTAGCAAAAATAGGGGATTCAAGGGGACAGCACACTATGGCTACACCTTC. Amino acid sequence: CAFSKNRGFKGTAHYGYTF.